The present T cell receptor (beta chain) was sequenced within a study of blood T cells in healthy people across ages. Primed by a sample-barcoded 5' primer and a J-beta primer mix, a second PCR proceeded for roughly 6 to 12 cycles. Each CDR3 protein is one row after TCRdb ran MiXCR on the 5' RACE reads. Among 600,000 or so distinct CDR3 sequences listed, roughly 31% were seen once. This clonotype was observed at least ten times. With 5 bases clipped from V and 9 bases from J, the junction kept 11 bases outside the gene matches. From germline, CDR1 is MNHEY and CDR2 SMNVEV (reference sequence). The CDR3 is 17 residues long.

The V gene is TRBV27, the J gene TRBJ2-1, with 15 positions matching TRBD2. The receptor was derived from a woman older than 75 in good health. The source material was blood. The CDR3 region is CASSSPGTSGGRFEQFF. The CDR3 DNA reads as TGTGCCAGCAGTAGTCCCGGGACTAGCGGGGGGAGGTTTGAGCAGTTCTTC.